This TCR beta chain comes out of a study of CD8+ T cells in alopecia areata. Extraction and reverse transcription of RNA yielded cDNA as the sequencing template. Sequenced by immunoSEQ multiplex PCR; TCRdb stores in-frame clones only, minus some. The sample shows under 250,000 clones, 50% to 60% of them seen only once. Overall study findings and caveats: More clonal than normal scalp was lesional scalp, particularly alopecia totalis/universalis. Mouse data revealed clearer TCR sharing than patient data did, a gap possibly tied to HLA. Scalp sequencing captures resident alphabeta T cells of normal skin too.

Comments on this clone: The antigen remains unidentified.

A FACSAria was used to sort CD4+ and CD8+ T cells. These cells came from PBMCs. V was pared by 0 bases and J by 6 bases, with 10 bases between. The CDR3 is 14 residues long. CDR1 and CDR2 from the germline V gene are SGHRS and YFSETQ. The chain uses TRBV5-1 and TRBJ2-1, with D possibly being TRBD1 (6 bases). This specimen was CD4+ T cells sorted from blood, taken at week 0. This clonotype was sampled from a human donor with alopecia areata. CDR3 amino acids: CASSLVTGSNEQFF. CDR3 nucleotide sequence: TGCGCCAGCAGCTTGGTTACAGGGAGCAATGAGCAGTTCTTC.